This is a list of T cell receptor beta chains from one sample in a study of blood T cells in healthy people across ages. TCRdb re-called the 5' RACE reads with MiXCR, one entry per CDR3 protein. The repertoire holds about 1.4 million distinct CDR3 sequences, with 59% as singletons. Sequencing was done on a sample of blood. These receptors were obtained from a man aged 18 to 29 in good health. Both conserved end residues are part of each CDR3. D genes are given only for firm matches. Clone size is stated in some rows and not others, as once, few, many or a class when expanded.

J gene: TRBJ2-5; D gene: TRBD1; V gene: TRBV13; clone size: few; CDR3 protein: CASSAGQAKETQYF; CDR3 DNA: TGTGCCAGCAGCGCGGGACAGGCGAAAGAGACCCAGTACTTC
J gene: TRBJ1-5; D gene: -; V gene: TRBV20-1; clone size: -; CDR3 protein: CSARPTGIQPQHF; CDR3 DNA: TGCAGTGCTAGACCCACAGGGATCCAGCCCCAGCATTTT
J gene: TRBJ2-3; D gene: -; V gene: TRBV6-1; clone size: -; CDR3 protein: CASSEAYSTDTQYF; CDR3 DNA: TGTGCCAGCAGTGAAGCGTACAGCACAGATACGCAGTATTTT
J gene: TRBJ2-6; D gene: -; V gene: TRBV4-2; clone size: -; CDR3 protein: CASSQDIRVSGANVLTF; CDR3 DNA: TGTGCCAGCAGCCAAGATATAAGGGTCTCTGGGGCCAACGTCCTGACTTTC
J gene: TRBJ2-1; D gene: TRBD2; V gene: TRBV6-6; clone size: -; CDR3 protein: CASSPTSGAGNEQFF; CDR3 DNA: TGTGCCAGCAGCCCGACTAGCGGGGCGGGGAATGAGCAGTTCTTC
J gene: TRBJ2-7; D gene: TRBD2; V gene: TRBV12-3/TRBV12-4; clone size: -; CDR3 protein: CASSFSSGSSYEQYF; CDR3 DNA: TGTGCCAGCAGTTTCTCTAGCGGAAGCTCCTACGAGCAGTACTTC
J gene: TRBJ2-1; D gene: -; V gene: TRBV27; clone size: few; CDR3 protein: CASSLDRALYNEQFF; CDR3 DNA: TGTGCCAGCAGTTTGGACAGAGCCCTCTACAATGAGCAGTTCTTC
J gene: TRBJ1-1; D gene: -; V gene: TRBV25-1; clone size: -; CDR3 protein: CASRFGRDPGRNTEAFF; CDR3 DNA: TGTGCCAGCAGATTCGGGAGGGACCCAGGGAGGAACACTGAAGCTTTCTTT
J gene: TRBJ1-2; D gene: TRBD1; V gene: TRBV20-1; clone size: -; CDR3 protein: CSARATGGGDYGYTF; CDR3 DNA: TGCAGTGCTAGAGCCACAGGGGGCGGAGACTATGGCTACACCTTC
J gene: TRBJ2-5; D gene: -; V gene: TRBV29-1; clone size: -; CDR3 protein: CSVENRDVQEAQYF; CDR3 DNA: TGCAGCGTTGAGAACAGGGATGTCCAAGAGGCCCAGTACTTC
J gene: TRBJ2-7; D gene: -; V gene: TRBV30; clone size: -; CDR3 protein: CACRGLGEQYF; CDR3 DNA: TGTGCCTGCCGAGGATTAGGCGAGCAGTACTTC
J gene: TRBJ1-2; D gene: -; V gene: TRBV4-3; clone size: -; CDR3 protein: CASSGSVAGLDYGYTF; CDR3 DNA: TGCGCCAGCAGCGGATCTGTGGCAGGGCTGGACTATGGCTACACCTTC
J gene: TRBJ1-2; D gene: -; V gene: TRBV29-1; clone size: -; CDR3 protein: CSVLQGNGYTF; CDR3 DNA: TGCAGCGTACTACAGGGAAATGGCTACACCTTC
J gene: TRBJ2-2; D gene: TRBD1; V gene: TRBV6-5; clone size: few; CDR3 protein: CASSLDRITGELFF; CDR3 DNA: TGTGCCAGCAGTTTGGACAGGATCACCGGGGAGCTGTTTTTT
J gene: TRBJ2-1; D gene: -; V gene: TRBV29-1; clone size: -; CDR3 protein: CSAERRQEIYNEQFF; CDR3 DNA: TGCAGCGCCGAACGTCGACAAGAAATATACAATGAGCAGTTCTTC
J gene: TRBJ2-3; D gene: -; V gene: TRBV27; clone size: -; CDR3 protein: CASSSTTAPTDTQYF; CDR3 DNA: TGTGCCAGCAGTTCCACTACGGCTCCCACAGATACGCAGTATTTT
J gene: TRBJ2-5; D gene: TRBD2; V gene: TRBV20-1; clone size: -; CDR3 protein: CSATPGLAGGFEQTQYF; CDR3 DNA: TGCAGTGCCACACCGGGACTAGCGGGGGGGTTTGAACAGACCCAGTACTTC
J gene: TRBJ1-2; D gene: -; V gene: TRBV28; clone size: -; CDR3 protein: CASSSSVLYGYTF; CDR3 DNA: TGTGCCAGCAGTTCATCAGTCCTCTATGGCTACACCTTC
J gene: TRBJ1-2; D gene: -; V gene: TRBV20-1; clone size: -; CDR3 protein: CSAIGGNYGYTF; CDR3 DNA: TGCAGTGCTATCGGCGGGAACTATGGCTACACCTTC
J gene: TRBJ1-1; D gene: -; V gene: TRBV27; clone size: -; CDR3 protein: CASSLSWGTEAFF; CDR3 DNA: TGTGCCAGCAGTTTAAGTTGGGGCACTGAAGCTTTCTTT